These T cell receptor beta chains were read from a single sample in a study of cytomegalovirus exposure and HLA in healthy donors. Generated by immunoSEQ multiplex PCR, the TCRdb table keeps only in-frame clones and is missing some. Of 150,000 to 200,000 clones in the sample, roughly three quarters are singletons; the top ten hold 7% to 9%. Sequencing was done on a sample of PBMCs. The receptor set was obtained from a male donor in good health and CMV-seropositive. CDR3s include the opening cysteine and the closing phenylalanine or tryptophan. The order of the fields is V gene, J gene, clone size, D gene, CDR3 protein, CDR3 DNA. D genes are given only for firm matches. Size tells how often a clone was seen (once, few, many) or the class of an expanded clone, and some rows leave it out.

>TRBV19|TRBJ1-6|NA|NA
CASTFSSYNSPLHF
TGTGCCAGCACGTTTAGCTCCTATAATTCACCCCTCCACTTT
>TRBV12-5|TRBJ2-1|NA|NA
CASGFGQHNEQFF
TGTGCTAGTGGTTTTGGCCAACACAATGAGCAGTTCTTC
>TRBV10-3|TRBJ1-1|NA|TRBD1
CAVLGEDRGSIGTEAFF
TGTGCCGTCCTGGGGGAGGACAGGGGGTCAATAGGCACTGAAGCTTTCTTT
>TRBV7-9|TRBJ2-7|NA|NA
CASSLVRDPAYEQYF
TGTGCCAGCAGCTTAGTCAGGGATCCGGCCTACGAGCAGTACTTC
>TRBV2|TRBJ1-5|few|TRBD1
CASSPDRGGQPQHF
TGTGCCAGCAGTCCAGACAGGGGTGGTCAGCCCCAGCATTTT
>TRBV6-5|TRBJ2-1|NA|TRBD1
CASSRDRGTNNEQFF
TGTGCCAGCAGCCGCGACAGGGGGACAAACAATGAGCAGTTCTTC
>TRBV10-3|TRBJ1-2|NA|NA
CAIRRDYGYTF
TGTGCCATCAGACGAGACTATGGCTACACCTTC
>TRBV6-7|TRBJ1-1|NA|TRBD1
CAGSYSKPSPAYRGLIGTEAFF
TGTGCCGGCAGTTACTCGAAACCGTCACCAGCTTACAGGGGATTGATCGGCACTGAAGCTTTCTTT
>TRBV23-1|TRBJ2-7|NA|NA
CASSQRQDTYEQYF
TGCGCCAGCAGTCAGCGACAGGATACCTACGAGCAGTACTTC
>TRBV29-1|TRBJ1-1|few|NA
CSVGSGGDTEAFF
TGCAGCGTTGGGAGTGGAGGGGACACTGAAGCTTTCTTT
>TRBV7-9|TRBJ2-2|NA|NA
CASSLGWGGANTGELFF
TGTGCCAGCAGCTTAGGGTGGGGGGGCGCGAACACCGGGGAGCTGTTTTTT
>TRBV6-5|TRBJ2-3|NA|NA
CASSYGGTDTQYF
TGTGCCAGCAGTTACGGAGGTACAGATACGCAGTATTTT
>TRBV11-2|TRBJ2-1|NA|TRBD2
CASSLTRGGVNEQFF
TGTGCCAGCAGCTTAACCCGGGGGGGCGTCAATGAGCAGTTCTTC
>TRBV6-5|TRBJ1-2|NA|NA
CASRTVSNYGYTF
TGTGCCAGCCGGACAGTGTCCAACTATGGCTACACCTTC
>TRBV7-2|TRBJ2-1|NA|TRBD2
CASSLAGGGNNEQFF
TGTGCCAGCAGCTTAGCCGGGGGGGGTAACAATGAGCAGTTCTTC
>TRBV18|TRBJ1-6|NA|NA
CASSPLGGRINSPLHF
TGTGCCAGCTCACCCCTCGGGGGGCGGATTAATTCACCCCTCCACTTT
>TRBV6-5|TRBJ2-3|NA|NA
CASSYSFSGGTDTQYF
TGTGCCAGCAGTTACTCCTTTTCGGGGGGCACAGATACGCAGTATTTT
>TRBV14|TRBJ2-5|NA|NA
CASSQSTAYQETQYF
TGTGCCAGCAGCCAATCCACAGCCTATCAAGAGACCCAGTACTTC
>TRBV4-1|TRBJ1-2|NA|NA
CASSQEGRPYGYTF
TGCGCCAGCAGCCAAGAGGGGCGGCCCTATGGCTACACCTTC
>TRBV11-2|TRBJ1-5|NA|TRBD1
CASSLGQGAWPQHF
TGTGCCAGCAGCTTAGGACAGGGGGCTTGGCCCCAGCATTTT
>TRBV19|TRBJ1-2|NA|NA
CASSPTNRNYGYTF
TGTGCCAGTAGCCCTACAAACAGAAACTATGGCTACACCTTC
>TRBV5-1|TRBJ1-1|NA|NA
CASSPQGQGFTEAFF
TGCGCCAGCAGCCCGCAGGGGCAGGGATTCACTGAAGCTTTCTTT
>TRBV18|TRBJ1-1|NA|NA
CASSPGQRLNTEAFF
TGTGCCAGCTCACCTGGACAGAGACTGAACACTGAAGCTTTCTTT
>TRBV5-4|TRBJ1-1|NA|NA
CASSLGGGTEAFF
TGTGCCAGCAGCCTTGGCGGGGGGACTGAAGCTTTCTTT
>TRBV6-5|TRBJ1-1|NA|TRBD1
CASSYWGQGYETEAFF
TGTGCCAGCAGTTACTGGGGACAGGGGTATGAAACTGAAGCTTTCTTT
>TRBV4-1|TRBJ2-7|NA|TRBD1
CASSQFSGGALEQYF
TGCGCCAGCAGCCAATTCTCAGGGGGTGCCCTGGAGCAGTACTTC
>TRBV10-2|TRBJ2-7|NA|NA
CASSPTGEEQYF
TGCGCCAGCAGCCCGACAGGAGAAGAGCAGTACTTC
>TRBV2|TRBJ1-1|once|NA
CASSQTGLLNTEAFF
TGTGCCAGCAGTCAGACAGGCCTTTTGAACACTGAAGCTTTCTTT
>TRBV5-1|TRBJ2-3|NA|TRBD2
CASSPPGAGGTDTQYF
TGCGCCAGCAGCCCCCCCGGAGCGGGGGGCACAGATACGCAGTATTTT
>TRBV9|TRBJ2-3|NA|TRBD2
CASSVGLAGSRSTDTQYF
TGTGCCAGCAGCGTAGGGCTAGCGGGGTCCCGAAGCACAGATACGCAGTATTTT
>TRBV7-9|TRBJ1-3|NA|NA
CASSAWTEAGNTIYF
TGTGCCAGCAGCGCCTGGACGGAGGCTGGAAACACCATATATTTT
>TRBV19|TRBJ1-1|NA|NA
CASSRRQANTEAFF
TGTGCCAGTAGTCGGAGACAGGCGAACACTGAAGCTTTCTTT
>TRBV7-8|TRBJ1-4|NA|NA
CASSLARVLGGEKLFF
TGTGCCAGCAGCCTAGCCAGGGTTTTGGGAGGGGAAAAACTGTTTTTT
>TRBV9|TRBJ1-6|once|NA
CASSLAGDTGSPLHF
TGTGCCAGCAGCCTCGCGGGGGACACCGGTTCACCCCTCCACTTT